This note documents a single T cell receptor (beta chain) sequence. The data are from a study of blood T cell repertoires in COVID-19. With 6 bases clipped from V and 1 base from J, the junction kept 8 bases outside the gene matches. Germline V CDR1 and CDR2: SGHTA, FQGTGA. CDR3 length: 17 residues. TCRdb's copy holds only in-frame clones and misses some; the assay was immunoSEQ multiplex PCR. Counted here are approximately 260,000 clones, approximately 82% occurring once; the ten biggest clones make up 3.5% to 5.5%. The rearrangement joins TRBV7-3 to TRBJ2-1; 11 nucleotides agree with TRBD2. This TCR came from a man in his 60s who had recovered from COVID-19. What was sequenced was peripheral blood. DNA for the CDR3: TGTGCCAGCAGTTTAGGTGTAGCGGGGGGGTCCTACAATGAGCAGTTCTTC. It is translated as CASSLGVAGGSYNEQFF.